Following are 18 T cell receptor beta chains from one sample sequenced in a study of T cell responses to AZD1222 COVID-19 vaccine. Data came from immunoSEQ multiplex PCR; TCRdb stores just in-frame clones and leaves some out. This sample has 150,000 to 180,000 clones, with 88% found just once. The sample in question was peripheral blood, obtained on day 0 of AZD1222 vaccination. The receptors shown here come from an adult in good health.

In its sample, this clone was seen once. The chain is built from TRBV4-3 and TRBJ2-7, with TRBD1 matching over 8 bases. Germline CDR1 and CDR2: LGHNA and YSLEER. V dropped 4 bases and J dropped 0; count of bases not matched to a gene: 5. The CDR3 covers 15 residues. Written as DNA, the CDR3 is TGCGCCAGCAGCCTTGGACAGGGCCCCTCCTACGAGCAGTACTTC. Residues: CASSLGQGPSYEQYF.

This rearrangement joins TRBV5-6 to TRBJ1-5, with 9 bases fitting TRBD1. The CDR3 covers 14 residues. Germline V CDR1 and CDR2: SGHDT, YYEEEE. V gave up 1 base and J gave up 6 bases; unmatched junction bases: 2. The CDR3 spells CASSLRTGAQPQHF. CDR3 bases: TGTGCCAGCAGCTTGCGGACAGGGGCTCAGCCCCAGCATTTT.

This clone was counted once. The V gene is TRBV7-2, the J gene TRBJ1-3; D remains unclear. V was pared by 1 base and J by 0 bases, with 10 bases between. The CDR3 covers 16 residues. Germline CDR1 reads SGHTA; CDR2 reads FQGNSA. Written as DNA, the CDR3 is TGTGCCAGCAGCTTAGGGCGCGGTAGCTCTGGAAACACCATATATTTT. Amino acids: CASSLGRGSSGNTIYF.

The rearrangement joins TRBV5-6 to TRBJ1-5; 7 nucleotides align to TRBD1. Germline lookup yields CDR1 SGHDT and CDR2 YYEEEE. V lost 1 base and J lost 2; bases outside the gene matches: 6. The CDR3 has 16 amino acids. CDR3 loop: CASSLTGAGGNQPQHF. DNA for the CDR3: TGTGCCAGCAGCTTGACAGGGGCGGGTGGCAATCAGCCCCAGCATTTT.

This chain links TRBV2 with TRBJ1-5; D uncertain. The germline CDR1 and CDR2 sequences are SNHLY and FYNNEI. The ends were cut back, 5 bases at V and 4 bases at J, with 12 bases in the middle. The CDR3 consists of 14 residues. The CDR3 sequence: CASSLYSINQPQHF. CDR3 sequence (DNA): TGTGCCAGCAGTCTGTACTCCATAAATCAGCCCCAGCATTTT. The whole variable domain, remainder taken from reference TRBV2 and TRBJ1-5, is EPEVTQTPSHQVTQMGQEVILRCVPISNHLYFYWYRQILGQKVEFLVSFYNNEISEKSEIFDDQFSVERPDGSNFTLKIRSTKLEDSAMYFCASSLYSINQPQHFGDGTRLSIL.

This chain joins TRBV21-1 and TRBJ1-6; the table's D call TRBD1 went unverified against the DNA. TRBV21-1 is classified as a pseudogene. This CDR3 region has 18 residues. The CDR3: CASSSSSLKTGSNSPLHF. The CDR3 nucleotides are TGTGCCAGCAGCTCCTCCTCCCTCAAGACAGGTAGCAATTCACCCCTCCACTTT.

V and J are TRBV28 and TRBJ2-3; TRBD1 or TRBD2 may be the D gene (5 bases each). The V and J ends lost 4 bases and 3 bases respectively, with 11 bases between them. This CDR3 region has 14 residues. CDR1 and CDR2 from the germline V gene are MDHEN and SYDVKM. The DNA for the CDR3 is TGTGCCAGCAGTTCTACCGGGACGACAGATACGCAGTATTTT. Its translation is CASSSTGTTDTQYF. The full variable domain, with the rest looked up from reference TRBV28 and TRBJ2-3, is DVKVTQSSRYLVKRTGEKVFLECVQDMDHENMFWYRQDPGLGLRLIYFSYDVKMKEKGDIPEGYSVSREKKERFSLILESASTNQTSMYLCASSSTGTTDTQYFGPGTRLTVL.

The rearrangement links TRBV19 to TRBJ1-2; D gene unclear. This CDR3 spans 14 amino acids. Germline CDR1 is LNHDA and CDR2 is SQIVND (reference sequence). Deletions cut 3 bases from V and 4 bases from J, with 12 bases between. This chain's CDR3 is CASSMRTLSYGYTF. The CDR3 DNA sequence: TGTGCCAGTAGTATGAGGACTCTCAGCTATGGCTACACCTTC.

In this sample, this clone turned up once. A junction boundary mismatches the germline segment, possibly from a read error. V is TRBV4-3 and J is TRBJ2-3; D is undetermined. Germline CDR1 is LGHNA and CDR2 is YSLEER. This CDR3 spans 13 amino acids. The CDR3 nucleotides read TGCGCCAGCAGCCAAGATTTCGCAGGCCCGATAGATTTT. Protein sequence: CASSQDFAGPIDF.

V gene TRBV6-2 or TRBV6-3 combines with J gene TRBJ2-7, with D unresolved. The germline V gene has CDR1 MNHEY and CDR2 SVGEGT. Trimming left V 2 bases short and J 6 bases short, with 5 bases between. This CDR3 region has 11 residues. The CDR3 loop reads CASSYLAEQYF. CDR3 DNA: TGTGCCAGCAGTTACCTTGCCGAGCAGTACTTC.

The gene calls are TRBV15 and TRBJ2-5; D might be TRBD2 (5 bases). The germline CDR1 and CDR2 sequences are LNHNV and YYDKDF (reference sequence). The CDR3 runs 16 residues. Trimming took off 0 bases at V and 1 base at J, with 12 bases between the two ends. The CDR3 sequence: CATSRDFVSGQETQYF. The CDR3 coding sequence is TGTGCCACCAGCAGAGATTTCGTCAGCGGCCAAGAGACCCAGTACTTC.

This clone was counted a single time. The rearrangement joins TRBV7-9 to TRBJ1-2; 7 bases line up with TRBD1. CDR3 size: 15 residues. CDR1 and CDR2 (germline): SEHNR, FQNEAQ (reference sequence). V lost 6 bases and J lost 3; bases outside the gene matches: 10. The CDR3 spells CASSNSGGGDYGYTF. The CDR3 nucleotides read TGTGCCAGCAGTAACTCAGGGGGTGGTGACTATGGCTACACCTTC. Full variable domain (outside the CDR3, taken from reference TRBV7-9 and TRBJ1-2): DTGVSQNPRHKITKRGQNVTFRCDPISEHNRLYWYRQTLGQGPEFLTYFQNEAQLEKSRLLSDRFSAERPKGSFSTLEIQRTEQGDSAMYLCASSNSGGGDYGYTFGSGTRLTVV.

The chain has TRBV3-1 (or the pseudogene TRBV3-2) and TRBJ1-5, with 8 positions matching TRBD1. V lost 2 bases, J lost 0 bases, and 18 bases stayed unmatched. Germline V gene sequence: CDR1 LGHDT, CDR2 YNNKEL (reference sequence). The CDR3 length is 21 residues. CDR3 DNA: TGTGCCAGCAGCCAAAAGGGGGCAGGGGGCAACGTAAAGAATAGCAATCAGCCCCAGCATTTT. This encodes CASSQKGAGGNVKNSNQPQHF.

The chain uses TRBV7-2 and TRBJ1-1; D not certain. The CDR3 sequence is 15 residues long. Trimming stripped 1 base from V and 0 bases from J, with 9 bases between. CDR1 SGHTA and CDR2 FQGNSA come from the germline V gene. This CDR3 reads CASSLEGSLNTEAFF. CDR3 bases: TGTGCCAGCAGCTTAGAGGGCAGTTTGAACACTGAAGCTTTCTTT.

The chain links TRBV4-3 to TRBJ1-2; 7 bases fit TRBD1. The CDR3 loop spans 16 amino acids. V trimming: 1 base; J trimming: 4 bases; junction bases outside the gene matches: 9. Germline CDR1 reads LGHNA; CDR2 reads YSLEER. The CDR3: CASSQAGQEDLYGYTF. CDR3 bases: TGCGCCAGCAGCCAAGCTGGACAGGAAGACCTCTATGGCTACACCTTC.

The chain is built from TRBV27 and TRBJ1-2, with D possibly being TRBD1 (5 bases). Germline values: CDR1 MNHEY, CDR2 SMNVEV (reference sequence). This CDR3 is 15 amino acids long. With 6 bases removed from V and 7 bases from J, the gap between germline ends came to 21 bases. The CDR3 nucleotides read TGTGCCAGCAGCTTGACCGGGGGGATTCTAGTTGGCTACACCTTC. Residues: CASSLTGGILVGYTF.

CDR3 protein: CASKGGHYGYTF. CDR3 DNA sequence: TGCGCCAGCAAGGGGGGGCACTATGGCTACACCTTC. V usage is TRBV5-1 and J usage is TRBJ1-2, with D tentatively TRBD1 (6 bases). Germline CDR1 is SGHRS and CDR2 is YFSETQ. The V gene lost 6 bases and the J gene lost 3 bases, with 9 bases spanning the gap. The CDR3 consists of 12 residues.

The chain couples TRBV4-3 to TRBJ1-2; no definite D call. V lost 0 bases, J lost 4 bases, and 15 bases lay in between. CDR3 size: 16 residues. In germline, CDR1 is LGHNA, CDR2 YSLEER. The CDR3: CASSQEGGVGSYGYTF. CDR3 DNA: TGCGCCAGCAGCCAAGAGGGAGGAGTCGGCAGCTATGGCTACACCTTC.